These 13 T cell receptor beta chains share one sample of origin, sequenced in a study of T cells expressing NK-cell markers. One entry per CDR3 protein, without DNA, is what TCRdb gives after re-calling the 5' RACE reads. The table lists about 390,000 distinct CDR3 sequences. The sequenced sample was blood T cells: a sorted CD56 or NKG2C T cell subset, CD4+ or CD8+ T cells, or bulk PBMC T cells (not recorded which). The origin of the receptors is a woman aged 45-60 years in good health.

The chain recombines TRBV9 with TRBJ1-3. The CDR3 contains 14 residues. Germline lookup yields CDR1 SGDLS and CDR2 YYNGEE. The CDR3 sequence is CASSVLGFGNTIYF.

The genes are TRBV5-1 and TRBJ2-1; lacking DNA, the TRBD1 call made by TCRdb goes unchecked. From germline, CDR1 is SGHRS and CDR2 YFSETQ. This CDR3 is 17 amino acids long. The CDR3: CASSPVTTTGIPHEQFF.

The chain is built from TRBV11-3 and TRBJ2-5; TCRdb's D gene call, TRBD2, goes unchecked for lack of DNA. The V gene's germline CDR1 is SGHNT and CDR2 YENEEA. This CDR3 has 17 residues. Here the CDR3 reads CASSSDALAGVQETQYF.

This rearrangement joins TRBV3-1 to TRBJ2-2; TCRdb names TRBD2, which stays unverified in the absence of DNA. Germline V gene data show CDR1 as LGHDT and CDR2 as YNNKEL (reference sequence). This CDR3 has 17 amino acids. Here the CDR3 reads CASSQVGAGPPPGELFF.

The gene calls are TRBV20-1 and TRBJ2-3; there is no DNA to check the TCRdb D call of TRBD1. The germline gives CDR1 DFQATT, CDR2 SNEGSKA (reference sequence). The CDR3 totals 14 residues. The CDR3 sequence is CSAPTGSIADTQYF.

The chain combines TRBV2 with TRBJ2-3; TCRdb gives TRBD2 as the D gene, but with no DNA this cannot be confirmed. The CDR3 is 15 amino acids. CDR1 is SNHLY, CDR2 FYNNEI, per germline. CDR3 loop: CASSEEASGRGTQYF. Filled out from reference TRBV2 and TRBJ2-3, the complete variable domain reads EPEVTQTPSHQVTQMGQEVILRCVPISNHLYFYWYRQILGQKVEFLVSFYNNEISEKSEIFDDQFSVERPDGSNFTLKIRSTKLEDSAMYFCASSEEASGRGTQYFGPGTRLTVL.

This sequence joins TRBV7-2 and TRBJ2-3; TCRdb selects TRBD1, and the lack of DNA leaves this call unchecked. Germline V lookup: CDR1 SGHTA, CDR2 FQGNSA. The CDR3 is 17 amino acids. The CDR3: CASSPFPGGAGSDTQYF.

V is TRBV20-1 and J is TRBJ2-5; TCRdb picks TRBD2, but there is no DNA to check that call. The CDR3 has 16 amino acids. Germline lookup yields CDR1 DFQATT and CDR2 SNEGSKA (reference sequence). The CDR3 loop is CSARAPYREKSETQYF.

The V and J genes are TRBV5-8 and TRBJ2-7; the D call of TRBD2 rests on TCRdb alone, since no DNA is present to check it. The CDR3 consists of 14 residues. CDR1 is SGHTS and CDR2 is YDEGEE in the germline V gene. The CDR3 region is CASSLGGGDYEQYF.

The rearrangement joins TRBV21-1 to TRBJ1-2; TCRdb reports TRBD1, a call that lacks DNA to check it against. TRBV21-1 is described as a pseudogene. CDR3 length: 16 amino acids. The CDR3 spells CASSTNRGAYFSGYTF.

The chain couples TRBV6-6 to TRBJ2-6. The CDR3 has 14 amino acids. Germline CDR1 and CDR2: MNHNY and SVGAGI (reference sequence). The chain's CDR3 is CASSSGLRANVLTF.

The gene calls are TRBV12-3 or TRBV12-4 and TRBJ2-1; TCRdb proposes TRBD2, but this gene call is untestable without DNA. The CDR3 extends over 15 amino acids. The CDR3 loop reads CASNLGAGGPIEQFF.

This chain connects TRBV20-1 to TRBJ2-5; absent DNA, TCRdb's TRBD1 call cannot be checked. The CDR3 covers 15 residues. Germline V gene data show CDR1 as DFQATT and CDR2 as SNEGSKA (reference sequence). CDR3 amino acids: CSAPPSHAGAETQYF.